The entry that follows covers one T cell receptor beta chain sequence. Trimming shortened V by 4 bases and J by 4 bases, and 7 bases separated the two germline ends. From germline, CDR1 is SNHLY and CDR2 FYNNEI. This CDR3 comprises 13 residues. The entry originates in a study of T cell responses to AZD1222 COVID-19 vaccine. Whole-study context: The analysis combined second doses at about 4 or about 12 weeks.

The assay was immunoSEQ multiplex PCR, and TCRdb's table has in-frame clones only and misses some. The table has some 86,000 clones, more than 70% seen once; the top ten hold 20% to 25%. The chain carries TRBV2 and TRBJ1-4, with D uncertain. The receptor was derived from an adult in good health. Sequenced here: peripheral blood, sampled on day 0 of AZD1222 vaccination. The CDR3 DNA sequence: TGTGCCAGCAGTGTTGTCCTTAATGAAAAACTGTTTTTT. Translating it yields CASSVVLNEKLFF.